This T cell receptor (beta chain) was identified in a study of CD8+CD57+ T cells in acquired aplastic anemia. Study context: Across the sorted CD4+ and CD8+ cells, DNA amounts averaged approximately 3.1 ug. Researchers reported that healthy donors averaged approximately 9.8 million reads for CD4+ cells.

In its sample, this clonotype was seen many times. No antigen is known for it. The trim removed 6 bases at V and 0 bases at J, leaving 9 bases unmatched. The CDR3 runs 18 residues. In germline, CDR1 is MNHEY, CDR2 SMNVEV (reference sequence). Study-level points and caveats: Patients and controls shared 25 to 30 CD8+ CDR3 sequences, which appeared highly expressed in patients and within their immunodominant clones.

Genomic DNA templated the TCR beta VDJ and CDR3 profiling. Using its own MiXCR run on the reads, TCRdb lists one record per CDR3 protein. This table holds fewer than 70,000 distinct CDR3 sequences, roughly half found once. This TCR derives from a human donor in good health, serving as a control. The chain links TRBV27 to TRBJ2-7; 15 bases line up with TRBD2. Sequencing input: sorted CD4+, CD8+, or CD8+CD57+ T cells (not recorded which) from PBMCs. Written as DNA, the CDR3 is TGTGCCAGCAGGCTACCCGGGACTAGCGGGAGGCCCTCCTACGAGCAGTACTTC. This encodes CASRLPGTSGRPSYEQYF.